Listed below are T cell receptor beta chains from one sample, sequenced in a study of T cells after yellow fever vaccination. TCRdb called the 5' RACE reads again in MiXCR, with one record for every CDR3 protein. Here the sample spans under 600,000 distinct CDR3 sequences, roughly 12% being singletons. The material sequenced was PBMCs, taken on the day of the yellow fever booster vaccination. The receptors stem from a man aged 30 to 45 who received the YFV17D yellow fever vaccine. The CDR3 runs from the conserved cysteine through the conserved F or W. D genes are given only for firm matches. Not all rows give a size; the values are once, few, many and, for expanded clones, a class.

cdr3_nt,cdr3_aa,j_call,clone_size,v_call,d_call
TGCAGTGCTAGACGGGACTGGAGCTCCTATAATTCACCCCTCCACTTT,CSARRDWSSYNSPLHF,TRBJ1-6,few,TRBV20-1,-
TGTGCCAGCAGTGGGGGATCGAACGGCGAGCAGTACTTC,CASSGGSNGEQYF,TRBJ2-7,few,TRBV12-3/TRBV12-4,-
TGTGCCAGCTCACCCGAGGCCAGCATGGGCGAGCAGTACTTC,CASSPEASMGEQYF,TRBJ2-7,-,TRBV18,-
TGTGCCAGCAGCCAAGATTTATTCCGAAATGAGCAGTTCTTC,CASSQDLFRNEQFF,TRBJ2-1,-,TRBV3-1,-
TGTGCCAGCAGCTTTAAAGGGTACGGGGAGACCCAGTACTTC,CASSFKGYGETQYF,TRBJ2-5,few,TRBV5-4,-
TGCAGTGCTACAGCCCCGGGACAGGGGGCCTACGAGCAGTACTTC,CSATAPGQGAYEQYF,TRBJ2-7,few,TRBV20-1,TRBD1
TGTGCCAGCAGCGTTACTAGCGGGCTCTCCTACGAGCAGTACTTC,CASSVTSGLSYEQYF,TRBJ2-7,-,TRBV9,TRBD2
TGTGCCAGCAGCGTAGGGGAAGCCTATAATTCACCCCTCCACTTT,CASSVGEAYNSPLHF,TRBJ1-6,few,TRBV9,-
TGCAGTGCTAGACCGGGCAATTCCTACGAGCAGTACTTC,CSARPGNSYEQYF,TRBJ2-7,-,TRBV20-1,-
TGCGCCAGCAGCTTACAGGGGCCACCGACCTACAATGAGCAGTTCTTC,CASSLQGPPTYNEQFF,TRBJ2-1,few,TRBV5-1,TRBD1
TGTGCCAGCAGTTCCACCGGGACAGGGATAAGGGGACGGAACACTGAAGCTTTCTTT,CASSSTGTGIRGRNTEAFF,TRBJ1-1,few,TRBV6-2/TRBV6-3,TRBD1
TGTGCCAGCAGCTTAGAGGGGCGGGTGGGTGGCGAGCAGTACTTC,CASSLEGRVGGEQYF,TRBJ2-7,few,TRBV7-2,-
TGTGCCAGCAGGACCACATCTAGCTCCTACAATGAGCAGTTCTTC,CASRTTSSSYNEQFF,TRBJ2-1,few,TRBV6-1,-
TGTGCCAGCAGTTTGGGACTAGGGAGGCAAGAGACCCAGTACTTC,CASSLGLGRQETQYF,TRBJ2-5,few,TRBV12-3/TRBV12-4,TRBD2
TGCAGTGCTAAAGCCGGTAGCGGCTACGAGCAGTACTTC,CSAKAGSGYEQYF,TRBJ2-7,few,TRBV20-1,-
TGCGCCAGCAGCTTGGAACTGGGTAGCTACACCTTC,CASSLELGSYTF,TRBJ1-2,-,TRBV5-1,-
TGTGCCAGCAGTTATTTATATACCGGGACTACTTCCTTGAGGGAGCAGTACTTC,CASSYLYTGTTSLREQYF,TRBJ2-7,-,TRBV27,TRBD2
TGTGCCAGCAAGACTAGCGAATCAGATACGCAGTATTTT,CASKTSESDTQYF,TRBJ2-3,few,TRBV6-2/TRBV6-3,TRBD2
TGCAGTGCTAGAGTTGGCGGGAGAGGAGACTACGAGCAGTACTTC,CSARVGGRGDYEQYF,TRBJ2-7,-,TRBV20-1,TRBD2
TGTGCCAGCAGCTTAGCGCTGGGGCCGAGCTACGAGCAGTACTTC,CASSLALGPSYEQYF,TRBJ2-7,few,TRBV7-9,-
TGTGCCAGCAGCCCAATAGGACTAGCGGGAGTAGGGACCCAGTACTTC,CASSPIGLAGVGTQYF,TRBJ2-5,-,TRBV7-2,TRBD2
TGTGCCAGTAGTAGAAACGGACTAGCGGCTTTTCCCTACGAGCAGTACTTC,CASSRNGLAAFPYEQYF,TRBJ2-7,-,TRBV19,TRBD2
TGCAGTGCCAACCGGGACACCGAAGATGAGCAGTTCTTC,CSANRDTEDEQFF,TRBJ2-1,-,TRBV20-1,-
TGTGCCACCAGTGATTTAGGGGCAGATACGCAGTATTTT,CATSDLGADTQYF,TRBJ2-3,-,TRBV24-1,-
TGCAGTGCGACGGATCGCGGGAGGGCCTTCTACGAGCAGTACTTC,CSATDRGRAFYEQYF,TRBJ2-7,-,TRBV20-1,TRBD2
TGTGCCAGCAGAGAGGACAGGAGGGCCTACGAGCAGTACTTC,CASREDRRAYEQYF,TRBJ2-7,-,TRBV28,-
TGTGCCAGCAGATTAGCTCAACAGGGGGGGGGTGAGCAGTTCTTC,CASRLAQQGGGEQFF,TRBJ2-1,-,TRBV27,-
TGTGCCAGCAGCCGAACTAGCGGGACTAGGCTTGAGCAGTTCTTC,CASSRTSGTRLEQFF,TRBJ2-1,few,TRBV6-1,TRBD2
TGCAGTGCTGGAACTAGCGGGAAAGGCGAGCAGTACTTC,CSAGTSGKGEQYF,TRBJ2-7,-,TRBV20-1,TRBD2
TGCAGTGCTAGAGGGGCCGGTGAAAATTCACCCCTCCACTTT,CSARGAGENSPLHF,TRBJ1-6,-,TRBV20-1,-
TGTGCCAGCAGTTACTTGGGAAGCGGGAGTTACGAGCAGTACTTC,CASSYLGSGSYEQYF,TRBJ2-7,-,TRBV6-5,TRBD2
TGCAGCGGAGGGACAGGGGTGGGCGAGCAGTACTTC,CSGGTGVGEQYF,TRBJ2-7,-,TRBV29-1,TRBD1
TGCGCCAGCAGCTTCAATGGGGGGGAGCTCTACGAGCAGTACTTC,CASSFNGGELYEQYF,TRBJ2-7,many,TRBV5-1,TRBD2
TGCAGCGTTAAGACCGAATGGACCTTCAAGCAGTACTTC,CSVKTEWTFKQYF,TRBJ2-7,-,TRBV29-1,-
TGCAGCGTTATTAGGCCCGGTAGCACAGATACGCAGTATTTT,CSVIRPGSTDTQYF,TRBJ2-3,-,TRBV29-1,-
TGTGCCAGCAGGTCCCTAACCTACGAGCAGTACTTC,CASRSLTYEQYF,TRBJ2-7,-,TRBV28,-
TGTGCCAGCAGTTACTCCTTAGGAACGTACTTC,CASSYSLGTYF,TRBJ2-7,few,TRBV6-6,-
TGCAGTGCTAGGCGGACGGCCAATCAGCCCCAGCATTTT,CSARRTANQPQHF,TRBJ1-5,-,TRBV20-1,-
TGCAGCTTTGGGAACTTGGGATTGGGCACTGAAGCTTTCTTT,CSFGNLGLGTEAFF,TRBJ1-1,-,TRBV29-1,-
TGTGCCACCAGCGTAGCGGGGGCGGGGCATGAGCAGTTCTTC,CATSVAGAGHEQFF,TRBJ2-1,few,TRBV15,TRBD2
TGCAGCGTTTCGACGGAGGCTACGCAGTATTTT,CSVSTEATQYF,TRBJ2-3,few,TRBV29-1,-
TGCGCCAGCAGGGAAGCGGGAGTCGGGGAGCAGTTCTTC,CASREAGVGEQFF,TRBJ2-1,-,TRBV5-1,TRBD2
TGTGCCAGCAGCTTAGCGCGGGAGACCAATGAGCAGTTCTTC,CASSLARETNEQFF,TRBJ2-1,few,TRBV7-6,TRBD2
TGCGCCAGCAGCTTGGTAGGCGGTGGGCCGGGGTTCTTC,CASSLVGGGPGFF,TRBJ2-1,-,TRBV5-1,-